Described below is a single T cell receptor (beta chain) sequence and its context. Its antigen is unknown. This record belongs to a study of monozygotic twins with inflammatory bowel disease. Using the 5' RACE reads, TCRdb records one entry per CDR3 protein without DNA. In all, the sample yields around 450,000 distinct CDR3 sequences. This CDR3 is built from 13 residues. Per the germline V gene, CDR1 is LGHDT and CDR2 is YNNKEL (reference sequence). Regarding the study as a whole: Repertoire similarity did not differ between concordant and discordant twins, possibly owing to limited power. Data gave no support to a single strong signal or clonotype associated with IBD. Treatment differences in immunosuppression may have added variability to the repertoires of patients.

The genes are TRBV3-1 and TRBJ1-2; the D call of TRBD1 rests on TCRdb alone, since no DNA is present to check it. This TCR derives from a human donor with ulcerative colitis or Crohn's disease, or a healthy co-twin of an affected twin (not recorded which). The sample comprised blood. The chain's CDR3 is CASSQQGAVGYTF.